Sequencing of this T cell receptor (beta chain) was carried out in a study of cytomegalovirus exposure and HLA in healthy donors. Study information: According to later analysis, the same platform produced the roughly 110 validation and approximately 700 first-cohort repertoires.

The CDR3 is 19 amino acids. Germline values: CDR1 SGHTA, CDR2 FQGTGA. V lost 2 bases and J 0 bases, leaving 17 bases between the germline ends. Using immunoSEQ multiplex PCR, the repertoire was profiled, and TCRdb retains in-frame clones only, with some absent. The data contain around 65,000 clones, 80% to 95% of them singletons. The chain recombines TRBV7-3 with TRBJ2-6; a possible D gene is TRBD2 (5 bases). The clonotype originates from a man younger than 30 in good health and CMV-seropositive. The sample was PBMCs. The CDR3 region is CASSLFPGTPYSGANVLTF. The CDR3 DNA sequence: TGTGCCAGCAGCTTATTCCCGGGAACCCCCTACTCTGGGGCCAACGTCCTGACTTTC.